This T cell receptor beta chain was profiled in a study of cytomegalovirus exposure and HLA in healthy donors. Study summary: The Caucasian-associated ancestry cluster contained 81% of the approximately 420 genotyped donors. Findings of the study overall: What TCR beta sequences reportedly achieved was accurate prediction of HLA-A and HLA-B alleles in most subjects. The classifier reportedly diagnosed cytomegalovirus status with high specificity and sensitivity.

The donors were healthy bone marrow donors. The PCR was carried out with 60 Vbeta primers and 13 Jbeta primers. TCRdb's table, derived via immunoSEQ multiplex PCR, lists solely in-frame clones and lacks some. Among approximately 150,000 clones listed, about two thirds were seen once. Notes on this clone: Its target is not known.

Sequenced input: PBMCs. The clonotype originates from a young woman in good health and CMV-seronegative.

CDR3: CASSGETGNEQFF. CDR3 DNA sequence: TGCGCCAGCAGTGGGGAGACGGGCAATGAGCAGTTCTTC. The rearrangement links TRBV10-1 to TRBJ2-1; TRBD2 is a possible D gene (5 bases). Trimming took off 4 bases at V and 6 bases at J, with 10 bases between the two ends. The germline gives CDR1 WNHNN, CDR2 SYGVQD (reference sequence). This CDR3 is 13 amino acids long.